The source of this T cell receptor beta chain is a study of T cell responses to AZD1222 COVID-19 vaccine. V dropped 5 bases and J dropped 0 bases, with 19 bases sitting between them. CDR1 is MDHEN and CDR2 is SYDVKM in the germline V gene. There are 18 residues in the CDR3. Study observations and caveats: Researchers took repertoire samples only after the peak T cell response had come.

A note on this clone: What it binds is unknown.

Measured with immunoSEQ multiplex PCR; TCRdb has only the in-frame clones, and not every one. The table has over 85,000 clones, 85% to 95% seen once. The sample in question was peripheral blood, obtained on day 0 of AZD1222 vaccination. This sequence joins TRBV28 and TRBJ1-4; the D is unclear. The receptor was derived from an adult in good health. The CDR3 DNA reads TGTGCCAGCAGTCGTTTATTAGCCCTCAGAACAACTAATGAAAAACTGTTTTTT. The encoded protein is CASSRLLALRTTNEKLFF.